The rows below give T cell receptor beta chains drawn from one sample of a study of neurological immune-mediated disorders. MiXCR was run by TCRdb on the 5' RACE reads, yielding one entry per CDR3 protein. The sample holds 66,000 or so distinct CDR3 sequences, around 5% seen once. The specimen was PBMCs. The receptor set was obtained from a woman aged 30 to 39 with multiple sclerosis. Both conserved end residues are part of each CDR3. Each record gives: clone size, J gene, D gene, V gene, CDR3 DNA, CDR3 protein. D genes are given only for firm matches. Clone size is given for some rows only: seen once, a few or many times, or a class if the clone is expanded.

many	TRBJ1-1	.	TRBV5-5	TGTGCCAGCAGCTTAGGGTGGGTGAACACTGAAGCTTTCTTT	CASSLGWVNTEAFF
many	TRBJ1-1	.	TRBV12-3/TRBV12-4	TGTGCCAGCAGTCCAACAGGGAGAACCACTGAAGCTTTCTTT	CASSPTGRTTEAFF
many	TRBJ2-7	.	TRBV6-5	TGTGCCAGCAGTTACGACGGAATCGGCTACGAGCAGTACTTC	CASSYDGIGYEQYF
many	TRBJ2-3	TRBD1	TRBV20-1	TGCAGTGCAATCCTACTGGACAGGCAGGCGGATACGCAGTATTTT	CSAILLDRQADTQYF
many	TRBJ2-3	TRBD2	TRBV5-1	TGCGCCAGCAGCCAACTAGCGGGGGACACAGATACGCAGTATTTT	CASSQLAGDTDTQYF
many	TRBJ1-1	.	TRBV3-1	TGTGCCAGCAGCCACCTCGGGTACACTGAAGCTTTCTTT	CASSHLGYTEAFF
many	TRBJ1-2	.	TRBV27	TGTGCCAGCAGTTTACGCGGCTCAAACTATGGCTACACCTTC	CASSLRGSNYGYTF
few	TRBJ2-7	.	TRBV5-1	TGCGCCAGCAGCTTGGCGGCAAGCGGGCAAGAGCAGTACTTC	CASSLAASGQEQYF
.	TRBJ2-5	.	TRBV20-1	TGCAGTGCTAGAGCGGGGGGCCTCCAAGAGACCCAGTACTTC	CSARAGGLQETQYF
many	TRBJ2-7	.	TRBV12-3/TRBV12-4	TGTGCCAGCAGTTTCCGCTCCGGCTACGAGCAGTACTTC	CASSFRSGYEQYF
many	TRBJ2-3	.	TRBV5-1	TGCGCCAGCAGCTTGGGACAGACGGCAGATACGCAGTATTTT	CASSLGQTADTQYF
many	TRBJ1-2	.	TRBV6-5	TGTGCTACGGCCGTCGGGTCTAAGGGTGGCTACACCTTC	CATAVGSKGGYTF
few	TRBJ2-7	TRBD2	TRBV11-2	TGTGCCAGCAGCTTAGGTCAGGGAGGGTACGAGCAGTACTTC	CASSLGQGGYEQYF
many	TRBJ2-3	TRBD2	TRBV5-1	TGCGCCAGCAGTCTAGCGGGGACGGACACAGATACGCAGTATTTT	CASSLAGTDTDTQYF
.	TRBJ2-5	TRBD2	TRBV20-1	TGCAGTGCTAGAGACATTACGCCGGGACTAGGGTACCAAGAGACCCAGTACTTC	CSARDITPGLGYQETQYF
many	TRBJ2-3	.	TRBV18	TGTGCCAGCTCACCCGACACAGATACGCAGTATTTT	CASSPDTDTQYF
many	TRBJ2-1	TRBD1	TRBV24-1	TGTGCCACCAGTCAAACTACCGGGACAGGGATTTACAATGAGCAGTTCTTC	CATSQTTGTGIYNEQFF
many	TRBJ1-6	TRBD1	TRBV6-5	TGTGCCAGCAGTGGGGGAGACAGGGTCTTTACACCCCTCCACTTT	CASSGGDRVFTPLHF
many	TRBJ1-5	TRBD1	TRBV10-3	TGTGCCATCAGTGAGCACGACAGGGGAAGCAATCAGCCCCAGCATTTT	CAISEHDRGSNQPQHF
.	TRBJ2-5	TRBD2	TRBV9	TGTGCCAGCAGCGCGCGGGGGGGCCCGGAGACCCAGTACTTC	CASSARGGPETQYF
.	TRBJ1-3	.	TRBV7-9	TGTGCCAGCAGCTTAGCCGGTGGGTCTGGAAACACCATATATTTT	CASSLAGGSGNTIYF
.	TRBJ2-1	.	TRBV20-1	TGCAGTGCTAGAGAAATGCCCGGTGACAGGGAGGGTGCCAATGAGCAGTTCTTC	CSAREMPGDREGANEQFF